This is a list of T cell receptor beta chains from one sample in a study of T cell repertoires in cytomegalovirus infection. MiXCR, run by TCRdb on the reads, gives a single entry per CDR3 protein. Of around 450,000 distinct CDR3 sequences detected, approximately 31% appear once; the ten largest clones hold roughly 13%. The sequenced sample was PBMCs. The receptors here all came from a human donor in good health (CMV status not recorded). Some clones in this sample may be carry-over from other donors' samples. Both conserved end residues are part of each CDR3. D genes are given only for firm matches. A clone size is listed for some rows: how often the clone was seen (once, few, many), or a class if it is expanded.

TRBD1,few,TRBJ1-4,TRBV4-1,CASSRTGEEKLFF,TGCGCCAGCAGCCGGACAGGAGAAGAAAAACTGTTTTTT
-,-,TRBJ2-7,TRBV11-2,CASSPLRGSEQYF,TGTGCCAGCAGCCCCTTACGTGGCTCCGAGCAGTACTTC
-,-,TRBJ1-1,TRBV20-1,CSARWMVNTEAFF,TGCAGTGCTAGATGGATGGTGAACACTGAAGCTTTCTTT
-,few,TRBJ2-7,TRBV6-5,CASGWAAGRSSYEQYF,TGTGCCAGCGGCTGGGCCGCGGGACGGAGCTCCTACGAGCAGTACTTC
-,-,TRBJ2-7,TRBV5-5,CASSLAGGPSEVEQYF,TGTGCCAGCAGCTTGGCGGGGGGCCCAAGCGAGGTCGAGCAGTACTTC
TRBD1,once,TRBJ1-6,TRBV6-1,CASATGTGSNSPLPF,TGTGCCAGCGCTACAGGGACAGGGTCTAATTCACCCCTCCCCTTT
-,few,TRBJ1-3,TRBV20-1,CSVDRSSGNTIYF,TGCAGTGTTGACAGGAGCTCTGGAAACACCATATATTTT
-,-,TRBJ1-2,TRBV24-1,CATSDSIPGPGDGYTF,TGTGCCACCAGTGACTCTATACCGGGACCCGGAGATGGCTACACCTTC
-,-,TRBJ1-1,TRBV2,CASSLDRSDEAFF,TGTGCCAGCTCCCTCGACAGGAGTGATGAAGCTTTCTTT
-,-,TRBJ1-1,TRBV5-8,CASSFQTGPGTEAFF,TGTGCCAGCAGCTTCCAAACAGGCCCCGGGACTGAAGCTTTCTTT
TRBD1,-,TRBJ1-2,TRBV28,CASSQLPGQRNGYTF,TGTGCCAGCAGTCAACTCCCGGGACAGAGGAACGGCTACACCTTC
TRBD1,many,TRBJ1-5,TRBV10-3,CAIKPGQGIEQPQHF,TGTGCCATCAAGCCCGGACAGGGGATAGAACAGCCCCAGCATTTT
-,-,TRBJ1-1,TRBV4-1,CASSQDQGYTEAFF,TGCGCCAGCAGCCAAGACCAGGGTTACACTGAAGCTTTCTTT
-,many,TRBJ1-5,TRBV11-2,CASSLVGPRDSNQPQHF,TGTGCCAGCAGCTTAGTTGGACCCCGAGATAGCAATCAGCCCCAGCATTTT
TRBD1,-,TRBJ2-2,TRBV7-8,CASSEGGLEGATTGELFF,TGTGCCAGCAGCGAGGGCGGGCTAGAGGGGGCCACCACCGGGGAGCTGTTTTTT
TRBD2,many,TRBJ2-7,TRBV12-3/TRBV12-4,CASTQRGYEQYF,TGTGCCAGCACCCAGCGGGGGTACGAGCAGTACTTC
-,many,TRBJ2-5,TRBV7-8,CASSLAVGVPQETQYF,TGTGCCAGCAGCTTAGCGGTTGGAGTCCCACAAGAGACCCAGTACTTC
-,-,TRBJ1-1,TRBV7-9,CASSLYSDTEAFF,TGTGCCAGCAGCTTGTATTCGGACACTGAAGCTTTCTTT
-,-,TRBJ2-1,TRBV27,CASSFWVLGYNEQFF,TGTGCCAGCAGTTTCTGGGTGTTAGGCTACAATGAGCAGTTCTTC
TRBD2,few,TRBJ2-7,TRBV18,CASSRVAGGNEQYF,TGTGCCAGCTCACGTGTGGCGGGGGGCAACGAGCAGTACTTC
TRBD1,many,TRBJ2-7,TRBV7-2,CASSLNTGTVYEQYF,TGTGCCAGCAGCTTGAATACCGGGACAGTATACGAGCAGTACTTC
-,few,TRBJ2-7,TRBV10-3,CAISIRDQWVSYEQYF,TGTGCCATCAGTATCCGGGACCAGTGGGTATCCTACGAGCAGTACTTC
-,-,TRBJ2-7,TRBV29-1,CSVEDPSSYEQYF,TGCAGCGTTGAAGATCCCAGCTCCTACGAGCAGTACTTC
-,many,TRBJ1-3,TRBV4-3,CASSQVSGRNTIYF,TGCGCCAGCAGCCAAGTCTCCGGCAGAAACACCATATATTTT
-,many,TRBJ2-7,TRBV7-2,CASSPALGGGEQYF,TGTGCCAGCAGCCCTGCCTTAGGGGGAGGCGAGCAGTACTTC
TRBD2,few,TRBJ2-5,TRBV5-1,CASSFVSQGGETQYF,TGCGCCAGCAGCTTTGTATCCCAGGGAGGGGAGACCCAGTACTTC
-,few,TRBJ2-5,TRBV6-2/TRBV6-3,CASSFSRTAGKAQYF,TGTGCCAGCAGTTTCTCCCGGACCGCGGGTAAGGCCCAGTACTTC
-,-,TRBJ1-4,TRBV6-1,CASSELSGSNEKLFF,TGTGCCAGCAGTGAACTCAGCGGATCTAATGAAAAACTGTTTTTT
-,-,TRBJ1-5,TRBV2,CASKISGGNQPQHF,TGTGCCAGCAAGATTTCAGGGGGCAATCAGCCCCAGCATTTT
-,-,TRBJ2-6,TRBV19,CASSPGSLPGANVLTF,TGTGCCAGTAGTCCCGGGTCCCTCCCTGGGGCCAACGTCCTGACTTTC
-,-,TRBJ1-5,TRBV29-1,CSVVTGTGGPQHF,TGCAGCGTGGTAACGGGGACCGGCGGGCCCCAGCATTTT
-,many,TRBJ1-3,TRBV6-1,CASSDLWVSSGNTIYF,TGTGCCAGCAGTGATTTGTGGGTGAGCTCTGGAAACACCATATATTTT
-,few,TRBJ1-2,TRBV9,CASSPGLLTSYGYTF,TGTGCCAGCAGCCCCGGACTCCTCACGAGCTATGGCTACACCTTC
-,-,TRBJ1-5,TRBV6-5,CASSPVGREQPQHF,TGTGCCAGCAGCCCCGTGGGACGCGAACAGCCCCAGCATTTT
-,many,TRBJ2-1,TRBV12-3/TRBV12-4,CASSRDYNEQFF,TGTGCCAGCAGTCGTGACTACAATGAGCAGTTCTTC
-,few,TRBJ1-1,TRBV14,CASSQVGRSTEAFF,TGTGCCAGCAGCCAAGTCGGGAGGAGCACTGAAGCTTTCTTT
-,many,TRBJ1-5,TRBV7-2,CASSLNPLISNQPQHF,TGTGCCAGCAGCTTAAACCCACTAATTAGCAATCAGCCCCAGCATTTT
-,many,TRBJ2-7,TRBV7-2,CASSPKAGPRSYEQYF,TGTGCCAGCAGCCCAAAGGCGGGACCGCGGTCCTACGAGCAGTACTTC
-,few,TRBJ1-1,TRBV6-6,CASSYSGISTEAFF,TGTGCCAGCAGTTACTCGGGCATCTCCACTGAAGCTTTCTTT
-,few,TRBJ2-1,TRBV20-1,CSASGHNNEQFF,TGCAGTGCCTCCGGCCACAACAATGAGCAGTTCTTC
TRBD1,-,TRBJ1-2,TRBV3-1,CASSEGQGPSQDYCYTF,TGTGCCAGCAGCGAAGGACAGGGCCCTTCCCAGGACTATTGCTACACCTTC